Listed here are 3 T cell receptor beta chains from one sample, sequenced in a study of CD8 T cells in ankylosing spondylitis. Overall study results and limits: In ankylosing spondylitis blood, a motif of roughly 8 highly homologous TCR beta variants appeared characteristic.

TCRdb recomputed calls from the 5' RACE reads with MiXCR, one row per CDR3 protein. The sample has around 490,000 distinct CDR3 sequences, 5.3% seen once. Antigen specificity for these receptors is unknown. The sequenced material came from blood, either unsorted or a sorted T cell fraction (not recorded which). These receptor sequences come from a male donor with ankylosing spondylitis.

This clonotype was observed many times. The chain employs TRBV5-1 and TRBJ1-1, with TRBD1 identical over 9 bases. This CDR3 spans 14 amino acids. The trim removed 4 bases at V and 5 bases at J, leaving 6 bases unmatched. Germline V gene data show CDR1 as SGHRS and CDR2 as YFSETQ. The CDR3 is CASSMTGGETEAFF. The CDR3 DNA reads as TGCGCCAGCAGCATGACAGGGGGGGAGACTGAAGCTTTCTTT.

This clonotype showed up many times. CDR3 sequence reads: CASSLAGTNEQFF. DNA for the CDR3: TGTGCCAGCAGCTTAGCAGGCACTAATGAGCAGTTCTTC. V and J are TRBV7-2 and TRBJ2-1; D is ambiguous. The germline V gene encodes CDR1 SGHTA and CDR2 FQGNSA. The CDR3 spans 13 residues. Trimming removed 0 bases from V and 7 bases from J, with 7 bases in between.

The table lists this clonotype with many counts. This chain connects TRBV6-2 or TRBV6-3 to TRBJ2-3, with 7 bases identical to TRBD1. J gave up 4 bases and V 6 bases, and 10 bases lay outside the gene matches. CDR3 length: 15 residues. Germline CDR1 reads MNHEY; CDR2 reads SVGEGT. The CDR3 nucleotides are TGTGCCAGCAGCCCCCACAGGGGCCGAGCAGATACGCAGTATTTT. Residues: CASSPHRGRADTQYF.